These 25 T cell receptor beta chains originate from one sample sequenced in a study of Ad26.COV2.S vaccination and SARS-CoV-2 variants. Treatment reported: roughly 20 received Ad26.COV2.S at low or high dose, single or two shots; five or six received placebo; per-sample allocation not given. Samples came from day 63 after the first vaccine or placebo injection. Only in-frame clones appear in the TCRdb table, and some are missing; sequencing was by immunoSEQ multiplex PCR. This table has more than 300,000 clones, 85% to 90% appearing once. Material: peripheral blood, obtained in a trial of Ad26.COV2.S vaccine versus placebo. These receptor sequences come from a person between 18 and 60 years old who received the Ad26.COV2.S COVID-19 vaccine or a placebo.

The rearrangement joins TRBV14 to TRBJ1-1; no definite D call. V gave up 1 base and J gave up 2 bases, with 5 bases separating them. The CDR3 has 13 amino acids. The germline V gene has CDR1 SGHDN and CDR2 FVKESK. CDR3 amino acids: CASSQGFNTEAFF. CDR3 coding DNA: TGTGCCAGCAGCCAAGGTTTCAACACTGAAGCTTTCTTT.

The rearrangement joins TRBV7-9 to TRBJ2-7; 10 bases match TRBD1. The CDR3 has 15 residues. From germline, CDR1 is SEHNR and CDR2 FQNEAQ (reference sequence). V was pared by 2 bases and J by 5 bases, with 6 bases of the junction left unmatched. Written as DNA, the CDR3 is TGTGCCAGCAGCTTAACAGGACAGGGGGACGACGAGCAGTACTTC. Encoded protein: CASSLTGQGDDEQYF.

This clone was seen only a few times. The chain employs TRBV12-3 or TRBV12-4 and TRBJ1-1, with 7 bases that match TRBD1. This CDR3 region has 13 residues. With V trimmed by 6 bases and J by 4 bases, 5 bases remained unmatched. The CDR3 sequence is CASSLTGPTEAFF. The CDR3 DNA sequence: TGTGCCAGCAGCCTGACAGGGCCCACTGAAGCTTTCTTT.

V and J are TRBV6-5 and TRBJ2-7, with a possible D match to TRBD1 (6 bases). Germline V CDR1 and CDR2: MNHEY, SVGAGI. The CDR3 consists of 14 residues. Trimming took 2 bases from V and 6 from J, leaving 14 bases between them. The CDR3 region is CASSYNQGIGEQYF. As DNA, the CDR3 is TGTGCCAGCAGTTACAATCAGGGGATCGGCGAGCAGTACTTC.

This clone was observed once. The gene calls are TRBV14 and TRBJ1-1, with a weak D call TRBD1 (6 bases). CDR1 and CDR2 (germline): SGHDN, FVKESK. Trimming removed 5 bases at V and 3 bases at J, with 16 bases between. The CDR3 spans 15 residues. The CDR3 region is CASSSLEGGDTEAFF. The CDR3 region has the DNA TGTGCCAGCAGCTCCCTGGAGGGGGGGGACACTGAAGCTTTCTTT.

Points on this clone: The sample has other DNA sequences that encode this CDR3 too. J is TRBJ2-3 and V is TRBV5-1; D not certain. Per germline, CDR1 SGHRS and CDR2 YFSETQ. The CDR3 totals 12 residues. Trimming removed 3 bases at V and 2 bases at J, with 4 bases between. The CDR3 loop is CASSSSTDTQYF. CDR3 sequence (DNA): TGCGCCAGCAGCTCATCCACAGATACGCAGTATTTT.

This clone was detected only once. The chain carries TRBV5-1 and TRBJ2-5; the D call may be TRBD1 or TRBD2 (5 bases each). The CDR3 consists of 13 residues. CDR1 SGHRS and CDR2 YFSETQ come from the germline V gene. V was pared by 4 bases and J by 2 bases, with 9 bases between. CDR3 bases: TGCGCCAGCAGCCGGGACCCACAAGAGACCCAGTACTTC. Its protein product is CASSRDPQETQYF.

This chain's CDR3 is CASSFGHADGYTF. DNA of the CDR3: TGTGCCAGCAGCTTTGGACATGCGGATGGCTACACCTTC. The V call is TRBV5-6, the J call TRBJ1-2; possible D gene TRBD1, 5 bases. Trimming took off 2 bases at V and 6 bases at J, with 11 bases between the two ends. The CDR3 consists of 13 residues. Germline V gene sequence: CDR1 SGHDT, CDR2 YYEEEE.

V and J are TRBV6-6 and TRBJ2-2, with no clear D. The CDR3 is 12 amino acids. Germline CDR1 is MNHNY and CDR2 is SVGAGI (reference sequence). Trimming took 5 bases from V and 3 from J, leaving 4 bases between them. CDR3 loop: CASSLDTGELFF. CDR3 coding DNA: TGTGCCAGCAGTCTGGACACCGGGGAGCTGTTTTTT.

The J gene is TRBJ1-4, the V gene TRBV2; the D is unclear. Germline V CDR1 and CDR2: SNHLY, FYNNEI. The CDR3 covers 15 residues. Trimming took off 2 bases at V and 0 bases at J, with 7 bases between the two ends. CDR3 residues: CASSESGATNEKLFF. The CDR3 DNA reads TGTGCCAGCAGTGAATCGGGAGCAACTAATGAAAAACTGTTTTTT.

The J gene is TRBJ2-7, the V gene TRBV7-9, with D perhaps being TRBD1 or TRBD2 (5 bases each). Looked up from germline, CDR1 is SEHNR and CDR2 is FQNEAQ (reference sequence). The V end was cut by 0 bases, the J end by 7 bases, with 16 bases between. CDR3 size: 15 residues. CDR3 region: CASSLAFSGREEQYF. CDR3 nucleotide sequence: TGTGCCAGCAGCTTAGCTTTTTCGGGACGAGAAGAGCAGTACTTC.

This clone was detected once. The V gene is TRBV30, the J gene TRBJ1-2; D call uncertain. There are 14 residues in the CDR3. V was shortened by 0 bases and J by 1 base, with 9 bases between the two germline ends. Germline V gene sequence: CDR1 GTSNPN, CDR2 SVGIG (reference sequence). CDR3 in amino acids: CAWSVLRNNYGYTF. The DNA for the CDR3 is TGTGCCTGGAGTGTACTCAGAAATAACTATGGCTACACCTTC.

V usage is TRBV7-2 and J usage is TRBJ2-7, with D perhaps matching TRBD1 (6 bases). The V end was cut by 1 base, the J end by 4 bases, with 8 bases between. The CDR3 totals 13 residues. Germline lookup yields CDR1 SGHTA and CDR2 FQGNSA. The CDR3 DNA follows: TGTGCCAGCAGCTTAGGGGACAAATACGAGCAGTACTTC. It translates to CASSLGDKYEQYF. The entire variable domain, with the rest obtained from reference TRBV7-2 and TRBJ2-7, is as follows: GAGVSQSPSNKVTEKGKDVELRCDPISGHTALYWYRQSLGQGLEFLIYFQGNSAPDKSGLPSDRFSAERTGGSVSTLTIQRTQQEDSAVYLCASSLGDKYEQYFGPGTRLTVT.

The genes are TRBV5-1 and TRBJ2-5, with 14 bases aligning to TRBD2. The CDR3 is 19 amino acids. With 1 base clipped from V and 2 bases from J, the junction kept 10 bases outside the gene matches. Germline-derived CDR1 and CDR2 are SGHRS and YFSETQ. Here the CDR3 DNA reads TGCGCCAGCAGCTTGTGGCCTATGGGACTAGCGGGAGCACAAGAGACCCAGTACTTC. This sequence encodes CASSLWPMGLAGAQETQYF. Combining the CDR3 with reference TRBV5-1 and TRBJ2-5 gives the whole variable domain KAGVTQTPRYLIKTRGQQVTLSCSPISGHRSVSWYQQTPGQGLQFLFEYFSETQRNKGNFPGRFSGRQFSNSRSEMNVSTLELGDSALYLCASSLWPMGLAGAQETQYFGPGTRLLVL.

This chain connects TRBV29-1 to TRBJ2-2, with 10 positions matching TRBD1. CDR1 and CDR2 from the germline V gene are SQVTM and ANQGSEA. This CDR3 region has 15 residues. V gave up 5 bases and J gave up 6 bases; unmatched junction bases: 9. CDR3 sequence (DNA): TGCAGCGTTATAGGGACAGGGGACAACCCCGGGGAGCTGTTTTTT. Translation: CSVIGTGDNPGELFF.

CDR3 coding DNA: TGTGCCACCAGTGATACTAGCGGGAGCTCCTACAATGAGCAGTTCTTC. It is translated as CATSDTSGSSYNEQFF. The chain is built from TRBV24-1 and TRBJ2-1; 11 positions agree with TRBD2. This CDR3 region has 16 residues. Trimming removed 3 bases from V and 0 bases from J; junction bases left unmatched: 0. Germline CDR1 reads KGHDR; CDR2 reads SFDVKD.

V is TRBV25-1 and J is TRBJ2-3; weak D call: TRBD1 (6 bases). Germline CDR1 reads MGHDK; CDR2 reads SYGVNS. The V end was cut by 7 bases, the J end by 1 base, with 18 bases between. The CDR3 runs to 16 residues. The CDR3, as DNA: TGTGCCAGCACCCCTCCAACAGGGACGGGCACAGATACGCAGTATTTT. This codes for CASTPPTGTGTDTQYF.

The chain recombines TRBV27 with TRBJ2-2; a weak D match, TRBD1 (5 bases). Trimming left V 4 bases short and J 7 bases short, with 10 bases between. The CDR3 sequence is 13 residues long. Looked up from germline, CDR1 is MNHEY and CDR2 is SMNVEV (reference sequence). CDR3 sequence: CASSWQRGGELFF. The DNA for the CDR3 is TGTGCCAGCAGTTGGCAAAGGGGCGGGGAGCTGTTTTTT.

This sequence joins TRBV7-2 and TRBJ2-7; 8 nucleotides agree with TRBD1. The CDR3 is 16 residues long. Germline V gives CDR1 SGHTA, CDR2 FQGNSA. Losses at the gene ends were 5 bases for V and 1 base for J; bases not matched to a gene: 10. CDR3 bases: TGTGCCAGCAGCCCTGCCCAGGACAGGGCTTCCTACGAGCAGTACTTC. Translating it yields CASSPAQDRASYEQYF.

This clone was recorded only once. The J gene is TRBJ2-7, the V gene TRBV7-2, with no clear D. This CDR3 spans 14 amino acids. V lost 5 bases, J lost 0 bases, and 11 bases lay in between. Germline V gene sequence: CDR1 SGHTA, CDR2 FQGNSA. In nucleotides, the CDR3 is TGTGCCAGCAGCGGACGTAGGAGCTCCTACGAGCAGTACTTC. Protein: CASSGRRSSYEQYF. The full variable domain, completed using reference TRBV7-2 and TRBJ2-7, is GAGVSQSPSNKVTEKGKDVELRCDPISGHTALYWYRQSLGQGLEFLIYFQGNSAPDKSGLPSDRFSAERTGGSVSTLTIQRTQQEDSAVYLCASSGRRSSYEQYFGPGTRLTVT.

The genes are TRBV28 and TRBJ2-7; tentative D call: TRBD2 (6 bases). The V end lost 6 bases, the J end lost 4 bases, and 10 bases lay between the germline ends. This CDR3 has 12 residues. CDR1 is MDHEN and CDR2 is SYDVKM in the germline V gene. CDR3 nucleotide sequence: TGTGCCAGCAGGTCGGGAGAGTACGAGCAGTACTTC. Amino acid sequence: CASRSGEYEQYF. Full variable domain (rest looked up from reference TRBV28 and TRBJ2-7): DVKVTQSSRYLVKRTGEKVFLECVQDMDHENMFWYRQDPGLGLRLIYFSYDVKMKEKGDIPEGYSVSREKKERFSLILESASTNQTSMYLCASRSGEYEQYFGPGTRLTVT.

This clone was seen many times. The chain combines TRBV5-8 with TRBJ1-4; 7 bases line up with TRBD1. CDR1 is SGHTS and CDR2 is YDEGEE in the germline V gene. There are 17 residues in the CDR3. Germline trimming cut 0 bases from V and 7 bases from J; bases unmatched to any gene: 12. The CDR3 sequence is CASSLEFEGASIEKLFF. Here the CDR3 DNA reads TGTGCCAGCAGCTTGGAGTTCGAGGGGGCCTCTATTGAAAAACTGTTTTTT.

This clone turned up a few times. The J gene is TRBJ2-7, the V gene TRBV6-2 or TRBV6-3; tentatively, D is TRBD1 (6 bases). The germline gives CDR1 MNHEY, CDR2 SVGEGT. The CDR3 totals 17 residues. The V end was cut by 0 bases, the J end by 1 base, with 16 bases between. The CDR3 loop is CASSYSPYRDTSYEQYF. The CDR3, as DNA: TGTGCCAGCAGTTACTCACCTTACCGGGACACGTCCTACGAGCAGTACTTC.

The chain uses TRBV5-4 and TRBJ1-4, with 7 bases identical to TRBD1. This CDR3 spans 15 amino acids. The V gene's germline CDR1 is SGHNT and CDR2 YYREEE (reference sequence). The ends lost 0 bases at V and 6 bases at J; junction bases unmatched: 5. CDR3 region: CASSLEGAGDEKLFF. The CDR3 bases are TGTGCCAGCAGCTTGGAGGGGGCAGGTGATGAAAAACTGTTTTTT.

This chain uses TRBV4-2 with TRBJ1-4, with TRBD1 as a possible D gene (6 bases). This CDR3 is built from 17 residues. The ends were cut back, 4 bases at V and 0 bases at J, with 15 bases in the middle. The germline CDR1 and CDR2 sequences are LGHNA and YNFKEQ. Written as DNA, the CDR3 is TGTGCCAGCAGCCCTCGGGACATCTATGCAACTAATGAAAAACTGTTTTTT. Translation: CASSPRDIYATNEKLFF.